This entry features one T cell receptor beta chain sequence. This sample was included in a study of T-cell memory formation after mild COVID-19. TCRdb re-called the 5' RACE reads through MiXCR, storing one row per CDR3 protein. In the table there are around 300,000 distinct CDR3 sequences, roughly an eighth of which are singletons. The CDR3 extends over 13 amino acids. The V gene's germline CDR1 is LGHNA and CDR2 YSLEER. The ends were cut back, 2 bases at V and 4 bases at J, with 9 bases in the middle. The clonotype originates from a young man who had mild COVID-19 (a few samples of this study predate the infection). Cell type and time point are not known. The chain uses TRBV4-3 and TRBJ2-7; D is uncertain. The sample taken for sequencing was PBMCs or a T cell subset sorted from them (not recorded which). The CDR3 nucleotides are TGCGCCAGCAGCCAACAACGAGGTTACGAGCAGTACGTC. Protein: CASSQQRGYEQYV.